What follows are 27 T cell receptor beta chains derived from one specimen sequenced in a study of T cells in Graves' hyperthyroidism and ophthalmopathy. RNA transcripts served as the template for amplifying TCR beta CDR3 regions. The HTBI primer set drove a first-round RT-PCR of the TCR CDR3. Each CDR3 protein is one row after TCRdb ran MiXCR on the multiplex PCR reads. The sample holds hundreds of thousands of distinct CDR3 sequences, roughly 20% seen once. The sequencing input was blood. The receptors were sampled from a man aged 25 to 45 with Graves' ophthalmopathy.

This clonotype came up a few times. The rearrangement links TRBV7-3 to TRBJ2-2; maybe TRBD1 (6 bases). The germline gives CDR1 SGHTA, CDR2 FQGTGA. V was pared by 5 bases and J by 3 bases, with 22 bases between. This CDR3 is 18 amino acids long. CDR3 bases: TGTGCCAGCAGCCCCGGGGTGGTATCGACAGGACACACCGGGGAGCTGTTTTTT. Translated: CASSPGVVSTGHTGELFF. Complete variable domain (other parts from reference TRBV7-3 and TRBJ2-2): GAGVSQTPSNKVTEKGKYVELRCDPISGHTALYWYRQSLGQGPEFLIYFQGTGAADDSGLPNDRFFAVRPEGSVSTLKIQRTERGDSAVYLCASSPGVVSTGHTGELFFGEGSRLTVL.

V is TRBV7-8 and J is TRBJ2-7, with D uncertain. Germline V CDR1 and CDR2: SGHVS, FQNEAQ. CDR3 length equals 16 residues. Between the trimmed V and J ends, which lost 1 base and 0 bases, there was a span of 13 bases. The DNA for the CDR3 is TGTGCCAGCAGCTTAGGTACGTCACCAAACTCCTACGAGCAGTACTTC. Its translation is CASSLGTSPNSYEQYF.

The V call is TRBV6-5, the J call TRBJ2-7; TRBD1 agrees at 10 bases. The junction had 5 bases not matched to a gene; V was cut back by 0 bases and J by 3 bases. The germline gives CDR1 MNHEY, CDR2 SVGAGI. The CDR3 covers 16 residues. CDR3 DNA: TGTGCCAGCAGTTACTCAGCGGGACAGGGGATCTACGAGCAGTACTTC. It translates to CASSYSAGQGIYEQYF.

This clonotype was detected many times. The V call is TRBV28, the J call TRBJ2-1; D may be TRBD1 or TRBD2 (6 bases each). The V gene's germline CDR1 is MDHEN and CDR2 SYDVKM. The germline V and J ends were trimmed by 6 bases and 3 bases, with 15 bases remaining between them. This CDR3 has 15 amino acids. The CDR3 nucleotides are TGTGCCAGCAGCGGAGGGGGGAGCGTCTACAATGAGCAGTTCTTC. Translated: CASSGGGSVYNEQFF.

On this clonotype: Mismatch with germline at one junction end may stem from a read error. The V and J genes are TRBV19 and TRBJ2-1; a possible D gene is TRBD1 (6 bases). Germline V gene data show CDR1 as LNHDA and CDR2 as SQIVND (reference sequence). CDR3 length equals 16 residues. CDR3 DNA: TGTGCCGGTAGCCTGCAGGACCGGACAGCACTCAATGAGCAGTTCTTC. This codes for CAGSLQDRTALNEQFF.

CDR3 DNA: TGTGCCAGTGCAACAGGGACTTCCCTTGGAAACACCATATATTTT. Its translation is CASATGTSLGNTIYF. The chain employs TRBV28 and TRBJ1-3; D is possibly TRBD1 (6 bases). The CDR3 is 15 amino acids. The V and J ends lost 9 bases and 3 bases respectively, with 18 bases between them. Looked up from germline, CDR1 is MDHEN and CDR2 is SYDVKM.

The chain has TRBV10-2 and TRBJ1-6, with a tentative D call TRBD1 (5 bases). V was cut by 7 bases and J by 0 bases, with 19 bases left in between. CDR3 length: 18 residues. Germline assignment: CDR1 WSHSY and CDR2 SAAADI. CDR3 amino acids: CASTATAGTSSYNSPLHF. The CDR3 nucleotides read TGCGCCAGCACCGCGACCGCTGGGACGAGCTCCTATAATTCACCCCTCCACTTT.

A note on this clonotype: This sequence may be a read error, since a much larger clone differs from it by one base. CDR3 bases: TGTGCCAGCAGCGTAAGGGGAAACACCGGGGAGCTGTTTTTT. It specifies CASSVRGNTGELFF. V usage is TRBV2 and J usage is TRBJ2-2, with D possibly TRBD1 on 5 matching bases. CDR1 is SNHLY, CDR2 FYNNEI, per germline. V dropped 6 bases and J dropped 2 bases, with 10 bases sitting between them. The CDR3 is 14 residues long.

This clonotype was detected ten times or more. This chain links TRBV28 with TRBJ1-2, with 7 bases fitting TRBD1. V trimming: 5 bases; J trimming: 7 bases; junction bases outside the gene matches: 10. The germline V gene encodes CDR1 MDHEN and CDR2 SYDVKM. CDR3 length: 14 amino acids. CDR3 bases: TGTGCCAGCAGTGGTGGGGCAGGGGGTCGTGGCTACACCTTC. This encodes CASSGGAGGRGYTF.

Many counts were recorded for this clonotype. The rearrangement uses TRBV7-9 and TRBJ2-5, with D perhaps matching TRBD2 (6 bases). Germline loops: CDR1 SEHNR, CDR2 FQNEAQ (reference sequence). This CDR3 contains 15 residues. The germline V and J ends were trimmed by 4 bases and 2 bases, with 14 bases remaining between them. CDR3 residues: CASSSRRLGQETQYF. CDR3 DNA: TGTGCCAGCAGCTCTCGGCGACTAGGGCAAGAGACCCAGTACTTC.

Comment on this clonotype: An end of the junction differs from the germline gene, which may be a read error. V and J are TRBV7-2 and TRBJ2-7, with D possibly TRBD1 on 5 matching bases. The CDR3 sequence is 16 residues long. Germline V CDR1 and CDR2: SGHTA, FQGNSA. The CDR3 DNA sequence: TGTGCCAGCAGCTTACCCCGACAGAAGAGCTCCTACGGGCAGTACTTC. It codes for CASSLPRQKSSYGQYF.

This chain connects TRBV3-1 to TRBJ2-4; perhaps TRBD1 as D (5 bases). V was trimmed by 1 base and J by 0 bases, leaving 13 bases between them. This CDR3 is 17 amino acids long. Per germline, CDR1 LGHDT and CDR2 YNNKEL (reference sequence). CDR3 sequence reads: CASSQGWTSLAKNIQYF. CDR3 coding DNA: TGTGCCAGCAGCCAAGGCTGGACATCCTTAGCCAAAAACATTCAGTACTTC.

V and J are TRBV2 and TRBJ2-2, with D possibly TRBD2 on 6 matching bases. Per germline, CDR1 SNHLY and CDR2 FYNNEI. The CDR3 has 14 residues. V lost 9 bases and J 5 bases, leaving 16 bases between the germline ends. Here the CDR3 DNA reads TGTGCCAGGGATCCGGGACTGGGAACCGGGGAGCTGTTTTTT. It specifies CARDPGLGTGELFF.

This clonotype was observed a few times. The chain carries TRBV5-1 and TRBJ2-7; the D gene is possibly TRBD1 (6 bases). Deletions cut 4 bases from V and 4 bases from J, with 15 bases between. The germline V gene encodes CDR1 SGHRS and CDR2 YFSETQ. The CDR3 sequence is 14 residues long. The CDR3 protein is CASSARDTHYEQYF. CDR3 sequence (DNA): TGCGCCAGCAGCGCCCGGGACACTCATTACGAGCAGTACTTC.

This clonotype was recorded at least ten times. J is TRBJ1-5 and V is TRBV30; possible D gene TRBD1, 5 bases. This CDR3 region has 15 residues. Germline values: CDR1 GTSNPN, CDR2 SVGIG (reference sequence). The germline V and J ends were trimmed by 0 bases and 4 bases, with 13 bases remaining between them. The CDR3 here is CAWSVAGSGNQPQHF. The DNA of the CDR3 is TGTGCCTGGAGTGTGGCAGGGAGCGGGAATCAGCCCCAGCATTTT.

This chain uses TRBV7-3 with TRBJ2-6; 8 nucleotides align to TRBD1. Trimming cost V 6 bases and J 4 bases; bases outside gene matches: 17. The CDR3 is 19 amino acids. Per germline, CDR1 SGHTA and CDR2 FQGTGA. The DNA of the CDR3 is TGTGCCAGCAGTTTGGAGCCCGGGGCAGGGGGCAAAGGGGCCAACGTCCTGACTTTC. Its translation: CASSLEPGAGGKGANVLTF.

The chain has TRBV6-2 or TRBV6-3 and TRBJ2-1; 8 bases map to TRBD1. Looked up from germline, CDR1 is MNHEY and CDR2 is SVGEGT. The CDR3 has 15 amino acids. J gave up 2 bases and V 4 bases, and 4 bases lay outside the gene matches. This chain's CDR3 is CASSLGQVPYNEQFF. In DNA form, the CDR3 reads TGTGCCAGCAGTTTGGGACAGGTGCCCTACAATGAGCAGTTCTTC.

The gene calls are TRBV20-1 and TRBJ2-7; no reliable D call. Trimming pared 0 bases from V and 3 bases from J, leaving 9 bases between. Germline lookup yields CDR1 DFQATT and CDR2 SNEGSKA (reference sequence). The CDR3 has 13 residues. The CDR3 bases are TGCAGTGCTAGAGATCCCACCTACTACGAGCAGTACTTC. It yields the protein CSARDPTYYEQYF.

The chain couples TRBV29-1 to TRBJ2-2, with 7 bases fitting TRBD1. V shed 8 bases and J 6 bases; nucleotides not matched to a gene: 6. Germline V gives CDR1 SQVTM, CDR2 ANQGSEA. The CDR3 has 12 residues. CDR3 residues: CSSSTGAGELFF. CDR3 coding DNA: TGCAGCTCCTCCACAGGGGCCGGGGAGCTGTTTTTT.

The table lists this clonotype with many counts. This chain connects TRBV12-3 or TRBV12-4 to TRBJ2-1; 9 nucleotides align to TRBD1. V lost 5 bases and J lost 4; bases outside the gene matches: 21. This CDR3 is 20 amino acids long. CDR3 DNA: TGTGCCAGCAGTATCCTCCGACACCCCGGGACCGGGACAGGGTACAATGAGCAGTTCTTC. It codes for CASSILRHPGTGTGYNEQFF.

This clonotype turned up a few times. This rearrangement joins TRBV10-2 to TRBJ1-2, with D maybe TRBD1 (6 bases). V was pared by 9 bases and J by 6 bases, with 17 bases between. CDR3 size: 13 residues. Germline-derived CDR1 and CDR2 are WSHSY and SAAADI. Here the CDR3 DNA reads TGCGCCAGTAAAAGGGGGTTAGGCGATGGCTACACCTTC. It codes for CASKRGLGDGYTF.

This clonotype appeared a few times. The chain couples TRBV12-3 or TRBV12-4 to TRBJ1-2; 8 bases are shared with TRBD1. The CDR3 loop spans 13 amino acids. The V and J ends lost 7 bases and 7 bases, in that order; junction bases with no gene match: 8. The CDR3 region is CASTVDRAGGYTF. The CDR3 region has the DNA TGTGCCAGCACCGTGGACAGGGCTGGTGGCTACACCTTC.

This clonotype was counted many times. The chain carries TRBV27 and TRBJ1-5; unclear D gene. The germline V gene encodes CDR1 MNHEY and CDR2 SMNVEV (reference sequence). Trimming cost V 4 bases and J 0 bases, with 10 bases left between them. The CDR3 is 15 amino acids. CDR3 amino acids: CASSSGSYSNQPQHF. CDR3 coding DNA: TGTGCCAGCAGTTCAGGCAGTTATAGCAATCAGCCCCAGCATTTT.

The chain combines TRBV4-1 with TRBJ2-7; unclear D gene. The germline V gene encodes CDR1 MGHRA and CDR2 YSYEKL. Deletions cut 1 base from V and 2 bases from J, with 9 bases between. This CDR3 is 14 amino acids long. The CDR3 is CASSQVVGTYEQYF. In DNA form, the CDR3 reads TGCGCCAGCAGCCAAGTTGTGGGAACCTACGAGCAGTACTTC.

This clonotype was detected many times. V is TRBV6-1 and J is TRBJ2-3, with D perhaps TRBD2 (6 bases). This CDR3 is built from 16 residues. Germline assignment: CDR1 MNHNS and CDR2 SASEGT. The V end was cut by 0 bases, the J end by 0 bases, with 10 bases between. The CDR3: CASSEAGTRSTDTQYF. For the CDR3, the DNA is TGTGCCAGCAGTGAAGCCGGGACTCGGAGCACAGATACGCAGTATTTT.

This rearrangement joins TRBV7-3 to TRBJ1-2; no clear D gene. The V gene's germline CDR1 is SGHTA and CDR2 FQGTGA. V gave up 4 bases and J gave up 1 base, with 16 bases separating them. The CDR3 totals 16 residues. The CDR3 sequence: CASSSTADSINYGYTF. In DNA form, the CDR3 reads TGTGCCAGCAGCTCGACCGCAGACTCCATTAACTATGGCTACACCTTC.

Many counts were recorded for this clonotype. This chain's CDR3 is CATKRDRTEAFF. CDR3 sequence (DNA): TGTGCCACCAAGAGGGACCGCACTGAAGCTTTCTTT. The chain is built from TRBV6-1 and TRBJ1-1, with D perhaps TRBD1 (5 bases). CDR1 and CDR2 from the germline V gene are MNHNS and SASEGT. The CDR3 extends over 12 amino acids. Trimming pared 10 bases from V and 4 bases from J, leaving 13 bases between.